Below, 13 T cell receptor beta chains from the same sample are listed, as sequenced in a study of shared clonotypes between healthy human individuals. The table came from immunoSEQ multiplex PCR; TCRdb's copy has only in-frame clones and leaves some out. This repertoire shows roughly 1,600,000 clones, approximately 98.5% found once; its top ten account for approximately 0.4%. What was sequenced was naive CD4+ T cells sorted from blood. Subset specified: CD45RA+ positively selected. The receptor set was obtained from a man aged 25 to 40 in good health.

This chain links TRBV28 with TRBJ2-3; D may be TRBD2 (6 bases). The germline V and J ends were trimmed by 4 bases and 2 bases, with 13 bases remaining between them. There are 15 residues in the CDR3. CDR1 MDHEN and CDR2 SYDVKM come from the germline V gene. The CDR3 DNA follows: TGTGCCAGCAGTTATCGTTCGGGAGCCACAGATACGCAGTATTTT. Translation gives CASSYRSGATDTQYF. The whole variable domain, filled in from reference TRBV28 and TRBJ2-3, reads DVKVTQSSRYLVKRTGEKVFLECVQDMDHENMFWYRQDPGLGLRLIYFSYDVKMKEKGDIPEGYSVSREKKERFSLILESASTNQTSMYLCASSYRSGATDTQYFGPGTRLTVL.

The chain carries TRBV9 and TRBJ2-6, with D possibly being TRBD1 (6 bases). The CDR3 extends over 16 amino acids. Germline V CDR1 and CDR2: SGDLS, YYNGEE. The V end was cut by 3 bases, the J end by 1 base, with 11 bases between. The CDR3 loop reads CASSATQGSGANVLTF. In DNA form, the CDR3 reads TGTGCCAGCAGCGCCACACAGGGTTCTGGGGCCAACGTCCTGACTTTC.

The chain has TRBV15 and TRBJ2-2; D not certain. CDR1 is LNHNV and CDR2 is YYDKDF in the germline V gene (reference sequence). V lost 5 bases and J 1 base, leaving 11 bases between the germline ends. The CDR3 extends over 15 amino acids. CDR3 sequence: CATSPRPGNTGELFF. CDR3 coding DNA: TGTGCCACCAGCCCCCGCCCAGGGAACACCGGGGAGCTGTTTTTT. The full variable domain, in which reference TRBV15 and TRBJ2-2 provide the parts outside the CDR3, is DAMVIQNPRYQVTQFGKPVTLSCSQTLNHNVMYWYQQKSSQAPKLLFHYYDKDFNNEADTPDNFQSRRPNTSFCFLDIRSPGLGDTAMYLCATSPRPGNTGELFFGEGSRLTVL.

As DNA, the CDR3 is TGTGCCAGCAGGAATCAGGGATTGCCCTACGAGCAGTACTTC. This encodes CASRNQGLPYEQYF. The genes are TRBV6-5 and TRBJ2-7; tentative D call: TRBD1 (5 bases). Per germline, CDR1 MNHEY and CDR2 SVGAGI. The CDR3 loop spans 14 amino acids. V dropped 6 bases and J dropped 2 bases, with 14 bases sitting between them.

This chain connects TRBV18 to TRBJ1-5; perhaps TRBD1 as D (5 bases). The germline V gene encodes CDR1 KGHSH and CDR2 LQKENI. CDR3 length: 14 amino acids. Trimming took off 2 bases at V and 4 bases at J, with 9 bases between the two ends. CDR3 protein: CASSPGGWNQPQHF. In DNA, the CDR3 is TGTGCCAGCTCACCAGGGGGTTGGAATCAGCCCCAGCATTTT.

The CDR3 loop reads CASFRGANFGANVLTF. CDR3 bases: TGTGCCAGCTTCCGGGGGGCTAACTTTGGGGCCAACGTCCTGACTTTC. The chain is built from TRBV2 and TRBJ2-6; tentative D call: TRBD2 (7 bases). The V end was cut by 8 bases, the J end by 3 bases, with 17 bases between. In germline, CDR1 is SNHLY, CDR2 FYNNEI. The CDR3 has 16 residues.

About this clone itself: At the DNA level, this CDR3 is encoded by other sequences in the same sample as well. J is TRBJ2-7 and V is TRBV18; 16 bases map to TRBD2. The ends lost 3 bases at V and 4 bases at J; junction bases unmatched: 0. Per germline, CDR1 KGHSH and CDR2 LQKENI. This CDR3 comprises 15 residues. The CDR3 spells CASSPGLAGGYEQYF. The CDR3 nucleotides read TGTGCCAGCTCACCGGGACTAGCGGGAGGGTACGAGCAGTACTTC.

CDR3 sequence reads: CASSQISTNGNEQFF. CDR3 sequence (DNA): TGTGCCAGCAGCCAAATATCCACCAACGGGAATGAGCAGTTCTTC. The chain is built from TRBV4-2 and TRBJ2-1; the D is unclear. CDR3 size: 15 residues. The V and J ends lost 2 bases and 7 bases respectively, with 15 bases between them. CDR1 and CDR2 (germline): LGHNA, YNFKEQ.

The chain combines TRBV27 with TRBJ2-7; D is ambiguous. The V and J ends lost 4 bases and 7 bases respectively, with 20 bases between them. Germline assignment: CDR1 MNHEY and CDR2 SMNVEV (reference sequence). This CDR3 has 15 residues. CDR3 protein: CASSSAEPRRREQYF. The CDR3 nucleotides are TGTGCCAGCAGTTCCGCGGAACCCCGAAGGAGAGAGCAGTACTTC.

This clone appeared once. V is TRBV10-3 and J is TRBJ2-7; D might be TRBD1 (5 bases). Germline V gives CDR1 ENHRY, CDR2 SYGVKD. The length of the CDR3 is 12 residues. V lost 11 bases and J 0 bases, leaving 11 bases between the germline ends. Here the CDR3 DNA reads TGTGCCTCAAAGACAGACTCCTACGAGCAGTACTTC. This sequence encodes CASKTDSYEQYF.

About this clone itself: Other DNA sequences in the same sample also yield this CDR3. The DNA for the CDR3 is TGCGCCAGCAGCTTGGCCGGGACAGCTTCCTACAATGAGCAGTTCTTC. This translates into CASSLAGTASYNEQFF. The chain recombines TRBV5-1 with TRBJ2-1; 7 bases map to TRBD1. V lost 0 bases to trimming and J lost 1 base; unmatched junction nucleotides: 4. This CDR3 has 16 amino acids. Germline assignment: CDR1 SGHRS and CDR2 YFSETQ.

The rearrangement uses TRBV7-6 and TRBJ2-3; TRBD1 is a possible D gene (5 bases). Germline V lookup: CDR1 SGHVS, CDR2 FNYEAQ. The V end was cut by 5 bases, the J end by 6 bases, with 18 bases between. The CDR3 runs 15 residues. The CDR3 sequence is CASSLLPPGRDTQYF. DNA for the CDR3: TGTGCCAGCAGCCTATTACCCCCAGGGCGGGATACGCAGTATTTT.

The chain joins TRBV6-5 to TRBJ1-1, with D unclear. Germline lookup yields CDR1 MNHEY and CDR2 SVGAGI. Trimming shortened V by 0 bases and J by 3 bases, and 14 bases separated the two germline ends. There are 16 residues in the CDR3. Here the CDR3 reads CASSYSMSGAYTEAFF. The CDR3, as DNA: TGTGCCAGCAGTTACTCGATGAGCGGAGCCTACACTGAAGCTTTCTTT.